This paragraph covers one TCR beta chain sequence. The antigen remains unidentified. Nominally healthy donors provided the samples, though records likely missed some immune exposures. Primers included in the PCR were 60 Vbeta and 13 Jbeta primers. This table comes from immunoSEQ multiplex PCR, and its TCRdb copy is limited to in-frame clones, with some not included. The table shows about 210,000 clones, with about four fifths occurring only once. The CDR3 is made up of 13 amino acids. V shed 5 bases, J shed 4 bases, and the junction held 4 bases outside the gene matches. Germline V CDR1 and CDR2: MNHEY, SVGAGI. The sample belongs to a study of cytomegalovirus exposure and HLA in healthy donors. Study overall: A prior study identified 90 million to 120 million unique TCR beta sequences from 190 million or so T cells.

Findings of the study overall: CMV serostatus was the sole immune exposure data available.

Sequenced sample: PBMCs. The sequence came from a woman in her 50s in good health and CMV-seropositive. This chain connects TRBV6-5 to TRBJ1-2, with 7 nucleotides matching TRBD1. CDR3 coding DNA: TGTGCCAGCAGTCCGACAGGGACCTATGGCTACACCTTC. The encoded protein is CASSPTGTYGYTF.